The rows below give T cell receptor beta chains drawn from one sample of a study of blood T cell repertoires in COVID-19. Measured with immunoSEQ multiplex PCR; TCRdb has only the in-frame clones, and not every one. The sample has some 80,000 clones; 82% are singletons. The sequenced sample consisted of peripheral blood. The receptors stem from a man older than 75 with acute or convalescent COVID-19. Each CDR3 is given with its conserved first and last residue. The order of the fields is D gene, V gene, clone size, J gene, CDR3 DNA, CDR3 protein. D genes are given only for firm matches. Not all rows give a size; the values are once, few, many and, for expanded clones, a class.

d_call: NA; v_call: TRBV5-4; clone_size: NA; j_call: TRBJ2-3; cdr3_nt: TGTGCCAGCAGCTTGGCCTCGGATACGCAGTATTTT; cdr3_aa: CASSLASDTQYF
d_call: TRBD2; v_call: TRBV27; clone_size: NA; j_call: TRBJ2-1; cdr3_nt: TGTGCCAGCAGTTTAGCGGGGGGTGCGGAGCAGTTCTTC; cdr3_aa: CASSLAGGAEQFF
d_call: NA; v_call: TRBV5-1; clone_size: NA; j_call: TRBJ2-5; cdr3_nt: TGCGCCAGCAGTGACCAGGGGGGCCTCGGAGAGACCCAGTACTTC; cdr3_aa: CASSDQGGLGETQYF
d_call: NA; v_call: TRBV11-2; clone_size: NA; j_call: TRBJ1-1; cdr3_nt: TGTGCCAGCAGCTTAGACCCGGTTCGGGGTTCAAAAGCTTTCTTT; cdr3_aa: CASSLDPVRGSKAFF
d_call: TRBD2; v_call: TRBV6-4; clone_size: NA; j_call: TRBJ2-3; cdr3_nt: TGTGCCAGCAGTCAACTAGCGGCAGCCACAGATACGCAGTATTTT; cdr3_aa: CASSQLAAATDTQYF
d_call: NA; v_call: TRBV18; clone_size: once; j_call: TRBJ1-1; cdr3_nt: TGTGCCAGCTCAAACAGGGCCGACGGAAACACTGAAGCTTTCTTT; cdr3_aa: CASSNRADGNTEAFF
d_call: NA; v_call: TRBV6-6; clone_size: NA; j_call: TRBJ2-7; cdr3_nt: TGTGCCAGCAGGGCGGGCACCTACGAGCAGTACTTC; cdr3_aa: CASRAGTYEQYF
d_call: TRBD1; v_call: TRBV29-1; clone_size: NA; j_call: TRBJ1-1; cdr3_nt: TGCAGCGTCGGGACAGGCCTCTATGAAGCTTTCTTT; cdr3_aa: CSVGTGLYEAFF
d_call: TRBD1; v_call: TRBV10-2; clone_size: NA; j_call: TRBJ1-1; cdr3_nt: TGCGCCAGCGGGGAGACAGGGGGGCGGGGAGTCACTGAAGCTTTCTTT; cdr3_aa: CASGETGGRGVTEAFF
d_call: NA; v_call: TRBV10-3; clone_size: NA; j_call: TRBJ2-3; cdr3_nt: TGTGCCATCGGACGGGAACCAGATACGCAGTATTTT; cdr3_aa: CAIGREPDTQYF
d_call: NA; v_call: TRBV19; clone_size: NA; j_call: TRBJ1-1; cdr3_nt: TGTGCCAGTAGTATATCGCACGGTAGAATGAACACTGAAGCTTTCTTT; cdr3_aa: CASSISHGRMNTEAFF
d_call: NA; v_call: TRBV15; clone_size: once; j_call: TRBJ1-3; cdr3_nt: TGTGCCACCAGCAGGTCAGGGGTTGGAAACACCATATATTTT; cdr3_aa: CATSRSGVGNTIYF
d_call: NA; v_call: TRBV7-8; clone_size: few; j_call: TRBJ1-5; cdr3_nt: TGTGCCAGCAGCTTACAGGGAAGCAATCAGCCCCAGCATTTT; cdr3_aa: CASSLQGSNQPQHF
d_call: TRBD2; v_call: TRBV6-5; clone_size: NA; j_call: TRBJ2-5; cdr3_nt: TGTGCCAGCAGCGACCTTCTAGCGGGGGAAGAGACCCAGTACTTC; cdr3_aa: CASSDLLAGEETQYF
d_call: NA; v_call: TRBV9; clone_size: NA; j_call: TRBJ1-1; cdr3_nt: TGTGCCAGCAGCGTAGCTACGGGGGACACTGAAGCTTTCTTT; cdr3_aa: CASSVATGDTEAFF
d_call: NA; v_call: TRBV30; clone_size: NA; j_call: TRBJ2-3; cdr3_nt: TGTGCCTGGAGAGGCGGTCCAGATACGCAGTATTTT; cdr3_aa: CAWRGGPDTQYF
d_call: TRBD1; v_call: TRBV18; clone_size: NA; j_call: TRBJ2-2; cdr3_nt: TGTGCCAGCTCCCCGACAGGGGGCGACACCGGGGAGCTGTTTTTT; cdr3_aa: CASSPTGGDTGELFF
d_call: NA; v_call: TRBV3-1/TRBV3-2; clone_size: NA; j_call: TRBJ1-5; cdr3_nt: TGTGCCAGCAGCCAAATCCCCGGACAAGGTCAGCCCCAGCATTTT; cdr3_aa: CASSQIPGQGQPQHF